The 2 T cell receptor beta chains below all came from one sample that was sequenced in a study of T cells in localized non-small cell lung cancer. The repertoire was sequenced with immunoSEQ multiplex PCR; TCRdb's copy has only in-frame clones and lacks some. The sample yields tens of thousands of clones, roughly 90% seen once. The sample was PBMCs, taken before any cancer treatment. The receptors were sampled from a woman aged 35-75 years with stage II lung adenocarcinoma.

Written as DNA, the CDR3 is TGCGCCAGCTATCCGGGGTCCTATGGCTACACCTTC. Translated, it gives CASYPGSYGYTF. The rearrangement links TRBV10-1 to TRBJ1-2; D gene ambiguous. Germline values: CDR1 WNHNN, CDR2 SYGVQD (reference sequence). Trimming removed 8 bases from V and 4 bases from J, with 11 bases in between. The CDR3 loop spans 12 amino acids.

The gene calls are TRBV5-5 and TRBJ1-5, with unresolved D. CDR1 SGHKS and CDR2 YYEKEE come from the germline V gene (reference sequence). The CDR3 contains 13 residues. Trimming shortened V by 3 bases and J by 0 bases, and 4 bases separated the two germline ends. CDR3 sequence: CASSYNSNQPQHF. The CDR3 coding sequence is TGTGCCAGCAGCTATAATAGCAATCAGCCCCAGCATTTT.